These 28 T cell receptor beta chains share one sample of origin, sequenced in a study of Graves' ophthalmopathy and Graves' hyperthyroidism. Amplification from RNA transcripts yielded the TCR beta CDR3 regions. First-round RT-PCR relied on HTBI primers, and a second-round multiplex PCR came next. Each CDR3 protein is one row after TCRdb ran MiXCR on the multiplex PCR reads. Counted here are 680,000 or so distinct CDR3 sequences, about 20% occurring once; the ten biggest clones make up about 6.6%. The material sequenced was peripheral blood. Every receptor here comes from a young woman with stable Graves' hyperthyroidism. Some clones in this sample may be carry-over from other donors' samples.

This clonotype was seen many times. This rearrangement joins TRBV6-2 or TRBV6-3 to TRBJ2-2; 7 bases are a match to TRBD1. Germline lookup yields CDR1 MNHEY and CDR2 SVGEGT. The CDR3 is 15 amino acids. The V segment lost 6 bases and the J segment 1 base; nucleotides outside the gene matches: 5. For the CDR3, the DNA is TGTGCCAGCAGCAGACACAGGGGGAACACCGGGGAGCTGTTTTTT. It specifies CASSRHRGNTGELFF.

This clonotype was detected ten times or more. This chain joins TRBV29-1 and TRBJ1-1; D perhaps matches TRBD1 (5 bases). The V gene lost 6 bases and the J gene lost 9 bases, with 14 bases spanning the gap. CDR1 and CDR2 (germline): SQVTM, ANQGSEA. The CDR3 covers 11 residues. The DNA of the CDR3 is TGCAGCGTCGAGCGGGACGGTCAAGCTTTCTTT. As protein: CSVERDGQAFF.

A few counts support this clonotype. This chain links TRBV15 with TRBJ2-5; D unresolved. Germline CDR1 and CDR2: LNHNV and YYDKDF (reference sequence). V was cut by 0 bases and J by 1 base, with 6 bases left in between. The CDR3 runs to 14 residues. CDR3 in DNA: TGTGCCACCAGCAGAGATTCCGGCCAAGAGACCCAGTACTTC. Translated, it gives CATSRDSGQETQYF.

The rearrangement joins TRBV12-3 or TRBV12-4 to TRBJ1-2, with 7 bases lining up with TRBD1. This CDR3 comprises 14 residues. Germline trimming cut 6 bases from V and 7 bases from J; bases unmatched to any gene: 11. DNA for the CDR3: TGTGCCAGCAGCGGGACAGCCGAGTTGGGTGGCTACACCTTC. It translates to CASSGTAELGGYTF.

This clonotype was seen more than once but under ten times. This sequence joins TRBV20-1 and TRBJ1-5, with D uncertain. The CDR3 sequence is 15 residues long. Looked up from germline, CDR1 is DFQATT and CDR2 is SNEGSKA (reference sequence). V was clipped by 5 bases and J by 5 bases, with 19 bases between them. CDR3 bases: TGCAGTGCTTCTTACCGGGCCCAGATCGATCAGCCCCAGCATTTT. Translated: CSASYRAQIDQPQHF.

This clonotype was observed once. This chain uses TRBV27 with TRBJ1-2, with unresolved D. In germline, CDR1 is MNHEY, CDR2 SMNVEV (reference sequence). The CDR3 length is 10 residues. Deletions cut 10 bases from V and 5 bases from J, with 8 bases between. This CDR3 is CAKTEYGYTF. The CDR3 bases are TGTGCCAAGACTGAATATGGCTACACCTTC.

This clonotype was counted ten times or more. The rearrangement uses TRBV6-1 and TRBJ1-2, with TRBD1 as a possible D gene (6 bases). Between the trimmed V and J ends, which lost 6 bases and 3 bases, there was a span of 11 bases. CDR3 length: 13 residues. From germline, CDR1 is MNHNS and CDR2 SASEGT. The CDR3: CASRTGTHYGYTF. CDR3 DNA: TGTGCCAGCAGGACCGGGACACACTATGGCTACACCTTC.

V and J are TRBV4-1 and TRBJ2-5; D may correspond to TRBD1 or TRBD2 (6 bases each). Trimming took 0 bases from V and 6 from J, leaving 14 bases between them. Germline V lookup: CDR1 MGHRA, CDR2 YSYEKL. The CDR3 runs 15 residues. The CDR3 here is CASSQEWGAVKTQYF. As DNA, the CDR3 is TGCGCCAGCAGCCAAGAGTGGGGGGCCGTAAAGACCCAGTACTTC.

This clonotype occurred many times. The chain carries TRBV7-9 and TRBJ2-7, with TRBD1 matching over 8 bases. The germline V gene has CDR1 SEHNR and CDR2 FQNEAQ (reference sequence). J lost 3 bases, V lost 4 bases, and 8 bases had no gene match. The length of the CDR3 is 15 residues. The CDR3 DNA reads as TGTGCCAGCAGCTCCTGGACAGGGTCCTACTACGAGCAGTACTTC. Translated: CASSSWTGSYYEQYF.

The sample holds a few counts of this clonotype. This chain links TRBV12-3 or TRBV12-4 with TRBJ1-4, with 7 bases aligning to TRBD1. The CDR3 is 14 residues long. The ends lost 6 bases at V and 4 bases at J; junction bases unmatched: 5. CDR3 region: CASSSGTVNEKLFF. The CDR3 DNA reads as TGTGCCAGCAGCTCCGGGACAGTTAATGAAAAACTGTTTTTT.

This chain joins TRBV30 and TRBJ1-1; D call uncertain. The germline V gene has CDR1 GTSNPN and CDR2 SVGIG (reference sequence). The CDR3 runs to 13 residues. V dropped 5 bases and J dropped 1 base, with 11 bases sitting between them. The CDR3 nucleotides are TGTGCCTGGGCCCCACTGGGGAACACTGAAGCTTTCTTT. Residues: CAWAPLGNTEAFF. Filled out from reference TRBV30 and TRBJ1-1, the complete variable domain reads SQTIHQWPATLVQPVGSPLSLECTVEGTSNPNLYWYRQAAGRGLQLLFYSVGIGQISSEVPQNLSASRPQDRQFILSSKKLLLSDSGFYLCAWAPLGNTEAFFGQGTRLTVV.

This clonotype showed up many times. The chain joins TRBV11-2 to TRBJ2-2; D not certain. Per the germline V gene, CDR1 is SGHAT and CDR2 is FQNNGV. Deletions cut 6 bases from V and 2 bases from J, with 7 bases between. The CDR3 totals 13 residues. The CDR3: CASRKDNTGELFF. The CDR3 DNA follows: TGTGCCAGCAGGAAGGATAACACCGGGGAGCTGTTTTTT.

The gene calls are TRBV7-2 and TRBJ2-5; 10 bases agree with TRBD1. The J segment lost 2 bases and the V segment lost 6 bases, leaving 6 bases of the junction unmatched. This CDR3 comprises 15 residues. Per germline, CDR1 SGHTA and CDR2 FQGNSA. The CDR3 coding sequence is TGTGCCAGCAGTCCCGACAGGGGGCTACAAGAGACCCAGTACTTC. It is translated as CASSPDRGLQETQYF.

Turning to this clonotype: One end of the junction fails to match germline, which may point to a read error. Here the CDR3 DNA reads TGTGTCAGCAGCCCCAATGGACGGGGTCAGCCCCAGCATTTT. Translating gives CVSSPNGRGQPQHF. The rearrangement uses TRBV12-3 or TRBV12-4 and TRBJ1-5; D gene ambiguous. The CDR3 is made up of 14 amino acids.

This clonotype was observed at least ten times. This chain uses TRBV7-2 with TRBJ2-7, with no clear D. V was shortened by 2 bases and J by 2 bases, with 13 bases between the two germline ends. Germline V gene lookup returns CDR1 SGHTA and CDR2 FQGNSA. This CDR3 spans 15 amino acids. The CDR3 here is CASSLKGQTAYEQYF. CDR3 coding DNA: TGTGCCAGCAGCTTAAAAGGGCAGACGGCCTACGAGCAGTACTTC.

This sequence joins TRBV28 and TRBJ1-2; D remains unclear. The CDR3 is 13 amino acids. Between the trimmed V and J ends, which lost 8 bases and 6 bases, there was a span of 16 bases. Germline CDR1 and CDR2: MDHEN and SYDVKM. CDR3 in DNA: TGTGCCAGCGGAGTTACCGGGGTGGATGGCTACACCTTC. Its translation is CASGVTGVDGYTF.

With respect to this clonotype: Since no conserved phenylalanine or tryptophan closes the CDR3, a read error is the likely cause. CDR3 residues: CASRSTGVGADVLTV. The DNA for the CDR3 is TGTGCCAGCAGGTCAACAGGAGTCGGGGCCGACGTCCTGACTGTC. The rearrangement uses TRBV12-3 or TRBV12-4 and TRBJ2-6, with D perhaps assigned TRBD1 or TRBD2 (5 bases each). CDR3 length: 15 amino acids.

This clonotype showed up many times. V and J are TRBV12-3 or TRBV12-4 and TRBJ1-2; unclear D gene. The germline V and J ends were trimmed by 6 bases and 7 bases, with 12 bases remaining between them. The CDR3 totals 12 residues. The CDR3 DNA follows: TGTGCCAGCAGACCGGGAGCACTTGGCTACACCTTC. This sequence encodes CASRPGALGYTF.

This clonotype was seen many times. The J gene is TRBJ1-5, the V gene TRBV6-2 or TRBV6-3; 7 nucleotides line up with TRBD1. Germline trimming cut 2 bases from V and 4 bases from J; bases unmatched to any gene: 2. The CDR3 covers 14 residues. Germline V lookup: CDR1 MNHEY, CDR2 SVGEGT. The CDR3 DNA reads TGTGCCAGCAGTTACGGGACAGTAAATCAGCCCCAGCATTTT. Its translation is CASSYGTVNQPQHF.

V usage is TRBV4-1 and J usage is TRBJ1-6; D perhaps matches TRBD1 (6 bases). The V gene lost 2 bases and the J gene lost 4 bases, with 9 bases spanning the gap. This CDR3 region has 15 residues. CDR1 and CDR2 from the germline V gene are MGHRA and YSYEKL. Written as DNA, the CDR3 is TGCGCCAGCAGCCAAACAGGGTCGTATAATTCACCCCTCCACTTT. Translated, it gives CASSQTGSYNSPLHF.

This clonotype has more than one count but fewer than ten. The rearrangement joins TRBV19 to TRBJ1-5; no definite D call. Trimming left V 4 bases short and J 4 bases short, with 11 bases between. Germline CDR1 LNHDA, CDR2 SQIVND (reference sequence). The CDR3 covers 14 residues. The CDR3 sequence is CASSRRHENQPQHF. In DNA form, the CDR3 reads TGTGCCAGTAGTAGAAGACACGAAAATCAGCCCCAGCATTTT. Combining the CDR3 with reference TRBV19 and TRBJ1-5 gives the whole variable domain DGGITQSPKYLFRKEGQNVTLSCEQNLNHDAMYWYRQDPGQGLRLIYYSQIVNDFQKGDIAEGYSVSREKKESFPLTVTSAQKNPTAFYLCASSRRHENQPQHFGDGTRLSIL.

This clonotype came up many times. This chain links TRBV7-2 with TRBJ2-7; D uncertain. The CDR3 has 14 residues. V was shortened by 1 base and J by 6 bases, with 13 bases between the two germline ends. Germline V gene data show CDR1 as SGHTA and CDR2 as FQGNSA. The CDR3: CASSLDGAPREQYF. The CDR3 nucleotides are TGTGCCAGCAGCTTAGATGGAGCCCCCCGCGAGCAGTACTTC.

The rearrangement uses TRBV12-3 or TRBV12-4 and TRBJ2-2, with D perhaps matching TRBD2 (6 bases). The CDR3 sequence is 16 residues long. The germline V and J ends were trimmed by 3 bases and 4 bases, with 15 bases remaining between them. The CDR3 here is CASSFEAGTGTGELFF. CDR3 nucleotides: TGTGCCAGCAGTTTTGAAGCAGGGACTGGCACCGGGGAGCTGTTTTTT.

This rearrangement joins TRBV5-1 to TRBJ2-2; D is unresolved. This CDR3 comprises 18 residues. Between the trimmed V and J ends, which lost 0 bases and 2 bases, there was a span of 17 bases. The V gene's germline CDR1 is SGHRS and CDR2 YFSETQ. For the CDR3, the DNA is TGCGCCAGCAGCTTGGTGGGCCCATCAAACGCTAACACCGGGGAGCTGTTTTTT. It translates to CASSLVGPSNANTGELFF.

CDR3 amino acids: CASSSEGHRETQYF. The CDR3 DNA is TGTGCCAGCAGTTCGGAGGGCCATAGAGAGACCCAGTACTTC. The J gene is TRBJ2-5, the V gene TRBV12-3 or TRBV12-4, with D possibly being TRBD2 (6 bases). This CDR3 is built from 14 residues. Trimming took off 4 bases at V and 4 bases at J, with 13 bases between the two ends.

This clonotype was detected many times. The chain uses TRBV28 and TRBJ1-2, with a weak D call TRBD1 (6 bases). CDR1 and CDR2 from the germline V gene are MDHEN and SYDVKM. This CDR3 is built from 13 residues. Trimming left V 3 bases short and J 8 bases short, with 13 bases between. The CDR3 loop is CASSFGRGAGYTF. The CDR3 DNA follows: TGTGCCAGCAGTTTTGGCAGGGGAGCCGGCTACACCTTC.

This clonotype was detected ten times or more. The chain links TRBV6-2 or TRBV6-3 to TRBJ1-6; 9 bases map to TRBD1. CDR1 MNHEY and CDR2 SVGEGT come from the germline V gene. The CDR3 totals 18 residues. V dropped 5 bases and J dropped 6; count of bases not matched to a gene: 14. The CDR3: CASSTDRGPWEPNSPLHF. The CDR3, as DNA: TGTGCCAGCAGTACGGACAGGGGACCTTGGGAACCTAATTCACCCCTCCACTTT.

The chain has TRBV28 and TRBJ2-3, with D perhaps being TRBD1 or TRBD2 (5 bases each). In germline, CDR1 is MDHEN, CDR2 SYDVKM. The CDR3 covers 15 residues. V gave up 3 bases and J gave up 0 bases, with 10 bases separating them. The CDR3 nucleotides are TGTGCCAGCAGTTTGGGACCCGCTAGCACAGATACGCAGTATTTT. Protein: CASSLGPASTDTQYF.